This T cell receptor beta chain appears in the sequencing data of a study of radiotherapy plus CTLA-4 blockade in lung cancer. General study results and limits: Radiotherapy was combined with ipilimumab, and tumor-derived TCR clones then expanded in blood.

Only one count was recorded for this clone. Its antigen is unknown. Clones were read by immunoSEQ multiplex PCR, and TCRdb kept only the in-frame ones, dropping some. This table has over 14,000 clones, over 75% appearing once. CDR3 length: 16 residues. CDR1 SNHLY and CDR2 FYNNEI come from the germline V gene. J lost 3 bases, V lost 2 bases, and 3 bases had no gene match. The source material was peripheral blood, sampled from a patient treated with radiotherapy plus ipilimumab. The clonotype was recovered from a human donor with non-small cell lung cancer that progressed on radiotherapy plus ipilimumab. Some clones in this sample may be carry-over from other donors' samples. The rearrangement uses TRBV2 and TRBJ2-6; 8 nucleotides line up with TRBD1. CDR3 sequence: CASSEQGARGANVLTF. For the CDR3, the DNA is TGTGCCAGCAGTGAACAGGGGGCTCGTGGGGCCAACGTCCTGACTTTC.